This TCR beta chain was captured by sequencing in a study of blood T cell repertoires in COVID-19. Study information: COVID-19 samples collected from the United States, Italy and Spain covered acute and convalescent phases.

This clone has a handful of counts. Profiling relied on immunoSEQ multiplex PCR, and the TCRdb table lists in-frame clones only, not all of them. This table has some 150,000 clones, roughly 80% appearing once. This CDR3 has 15 residues. From germline, CDR1 is SGHAT and CDR2 FQNNGV. V gave up 5 bases and J gave up 7 bases; unmatched junction bases: 9. V gene TRBV11-2 combines with J gene TRBJ1-4; 8 bases are a match to TRBD1. Sequencing input: peripheral blood. The TCR comes from a woman aged 40 to 49 with active or convalescent COVID-19. The chain's CDR3 is CASSPRTGRAEKLFF. The CDR3 bases are TGTGCCAGCAGCCCCCGGACAGGGCGGGCTGAAAAACTGTTTTTT. Looking up the rest from reference TRBV11-2 and TRBJ1-4 gives the full variable domain: EAGVAQSPRYKIIEKRQSVAFWCNPISGHATLYWYQQILGQGPKLLIQFQNNGVVDDSQLPKDRFSAERLKGVDSTLKIQPAKLEDSAVYLCASSPRTGRAEKLFFGSGTQLSVL.